The sequence of this T cell receptor beta chain was determined in a study of cytomegalovirus exposure and HLA in healthy donors. Study context: A later analysis reported the 90 to 150 validation repertoires used the same platform as the roughly 700 first-cohort repertoires.

For this clone: Its target is unknown.

Only in-frame clones appear in the TCRdb table, and some are missing; sequencing was by immunoSEQ multiplex PCR. Among more than 55,000 clones listed, more than 90% were seen once. Study findings and constraints: Subsequent analysis found a tendency for first-cohort TCR clusters to co-occur within the 120 or so validation repertoires. In vitro experiments confirmed that three CMV-associated chains were specific for CMV antigens. Listed as cytomegalovirus-associated were 150 to 200 TCR beta chains.

The CDR3 loop spans 16 amino acids. CDR1 SGHTA and CDR2 FQGNSA come from the germline V gene. J was trimmed by 5 bases and V by 2 bases; bases with no gene match: 5. The sequenced sample was PBMCs. The rearrangement uses TRBV7-2 and TRBJ2-5; 13 bases are a match to TRBD2. The receptor comes from a man between 18 and 35 years old in good health and CMV-seronegative. The CDR3 nucleotides read TGTGCCAGCAGCTTAAGGCGGACTAGCGGGAGTGAGACCCAGTACTTC. Translated: CASSLRRTSGSETQYF. Looking up the rest from reference TRBV7-2 and TRBJ2-5 gives the full variable domain: GAGVSQSPSNKVTEKGKDVELRCDPISGHTALYWYRQSLGQGLEFLIYFQGNSAPDKSGLPSDRFSAERTGGSVSTLTIQRTQQEDSAVYLCASSLRRTSGSETQYFGPGTRLLVL.